The entry that follows covers one TCR beta chain sequence. Its target is not known. This entry comes from a study of T cell clonotyping in hematopoietic cell transplantation. The table came from immunoSEQ multiplex PCR; TCRdb's copy has only in-frame clones and leaves some out. In the table there are 10,000 or so clones, approximately 80% of which are singletons. Study observations and caveats: At the given depth, recipient repertoires were over 95% de novo clonotypes. Recipient TCR diversity dropped after transplant; expanded clonotypes rose from day 30 to 180.

This sample comprised PBMCs, obtained 30 days after allogeneic stem cell transplant. This receptor was taken from a female patient between 40 and 50 years old who had an allogeneic stem cell transplant from a related donor, so T cells may come from the graft donor. Some clones in this sample may be carry-over from other donors' samples.

In nucleotides, the CDR3 is TGTGCCACCAGCAGAGGGGGCAGGGGGTTAGCTGAAGCTTTCTTT. Translating it yields CATSRGGRGLAEAFF. V usage is TRBV15 and J usage is TRBJ1-1; the match to TRBD1 covers 7 bases. V lost 1 base to trimming and J lost 6 bases; unmatched junction nucleotides: 8. This CDR3 contains 15 residues. The germline gives CDR1 LNHNV, CDR2 YYDKDF (reference sequence). The whole variable domain, filled in from reference TRBV15 and TRBJ1-1, reads DAMVIQNPRYQVTQFGKPVTLSCSQTLNHNVMYWYQQKSSQAPKLLFHYYDKDFNNEADTPDNFQSRRPNTSFCFLDIRSPGLGDTAMYLCATSRGGRGLAEAFFGQGTRLTVV.